Listed below are T cell receptor beta chains from one sample, sequenced in a study of PD-1 blockade in classical Hodgkin lymphoma. This table comes from immunoSEQ multiplex PCR, and its TCRdb copy is limited to in-frame clones, with some not included. The sample holds approximately 80,000 clones, about nine tenths seen once. This material consisted of peripheral blood mononuclear cells (PBMCs), taken at baseline. The receptors come from a human donor with classical Hodgkin lymphoma. CDR3s leave out the opening cysteine and the closing phenylalanine or tryptophan.

TRBV18	ASSRETDHYEQY
TRBV7-9	ASSFLAGEGYEQY
TRBV4-1	ASSQTTAGERHEQF
TRBV29-1	SVWDSWGEKLF
TRBV5-1	ASSLARNEKLF
TRBV11-3	ASSLGGFYNEQF
TRBV28	ASSLDSAYYEQY
TRBV10-1	ASSEWPSVGNEQF
TRBV7-9	ASSLSGRKTQY
TRBV25-1	ASSAGGFTGELF
TRBV7-6	ASSPTRSPSTDTQY
TRBV27	ASRVGGIAKNIQY
TRBV5-6	ASSLGSGSRNTGELF
TRBV2	ASSDRASGSAEETQY
TRBV29-1	SVEDPSSAKNIQY
TRBV28	ASSLRRVAGANVLT
TRBV21-1	ASSAYQGLPLSYEQY
TRBV2	ATLLEPLANTGNEQF
TRBV7-9	ASSLGDGYEQY
TRBV6-1	ASRVVGGADGYT
TRBV11-2	ASSGIPSGANVLT
TRBV6-5	ASSLQGAGWNEQY
TRBV2	ASSENGAVYNEQF
TRBV5-4	ASSQSSTSYNEQF
TRBV5-4	ASSVRLAGGPDTQY
TRBV5-8	ASSLGQVLSTAKNIQY
TRBV21-1	ASSKKKWVFILNTEAF
TRBV19	ASSGLRAGPPYEQY
TRBV5-6	ASSTPGQGARTSSEQF
TRBV10-2	ASSESGRGYTEAF
TRBV6-4	ASSEFWRDTEAF
TRBV30	AWSLRGHYSNQPQH
TRBV6-5	ASSYSRNRETQY